This T cell receptor (beta chain) was captured by sequencing in a study of cytomegalovirus exposure and HLA in healthy donors. Study-wide results and limits: Researchers counted roughly 150 TCR beta chains as cytomegalovirus-associated. In vitro assays verified that three CMV-associated chains recognized CMV antigens specifically.

This clone was observed a single time. Its cognate antigen is unknown. The V end lost 4 bases, the J end lost 0 bases, and 20 bases lay between the germline ends. The CDR3 length is 17 residues. Germline V gene data show CDR1 as SQVTM and CDR2 as ANQGSEA. The repertoire was sequenced with immunoSEQ multiplex PCR; TCRdb's copy has only in-frame clones and lacks some. The data show fewer than 55,000 clones, around nine tenths seen once. The chain carries TRBV29-1 and TRBJ2-3, with D unclear. This clonotype originated in a man aged 18 to 35 in good health and CMV-seronegative. Sample: PBMCs. The CDR3 nucleotides read TGCAGCGTTGTCCGACCCTACAGTGTTACTAGCACAGATACGCAGTATTTT. Its translation: CSVVRPYSVTSTDTQYF.